Listed below are T cell receptor beta chains from one sample, sequenced in a study of blood T cell repertoires in COVID-19. Measured with immunoSEQ multiplex PCR; TCRdb has only the in-frame clones, and not every one. The sample lists just over 80,000 clones; about three quarters were seen once. What was sequenced was peripheral blood. Source of these receptors: an elderly woman with active or convalescent COVID-19. Each CDR3 is given with its conserved first and last residue. D genes are given only for firm matches. Not every row has a clone size; where given, it reads once, few, many or a size class.

J | V | size | D | length | CDR3 | DNA
TRBJ2-5 | TRBV7-9 | - | - | 15 | CASSSAGGMRETQYF | TGTGCCAGCAGCTCGGCCGGGGGAATGCGGGAGACCCAGTACTTC
TRBJ1-2 | TRBV19 | - | TRBD1 | 17 | CASSIGDSLPRTYGYTF | TGTGCCAGTAGTATAGGGGACAGCCTACCAAGAACGTATGGCTACACCTTC
TRBJ1-4 | TRBV5-1 | - | TRBD1 | 15 | CASSLQGANNEKLFF | TGCGCCAGCAGCTTACAGGGGGCAAATAATGAAAAACTGTTTTTT
TRBJ1-3 | TRBV6-4 | - | - | 16 | CASSDHPRGSGNTIYF | TGTGCCAGCAGTGACCATCCAAGGGGTTCTGGAAACACCATATATTTT
TRBJ2-2 | TRBV3-1/TRBV3-2 | - | - | 15 | CASSQDSVGTGELFF | TGTGCCAGCAGCCAGGACTCCGTAGGAACCGGGGAGCTGTTTTTT
TRBJ1-2 | TRBV7-2 | - | - | 14 | CASTQLPGDYGYTF | TGTGCCAGCACCCAACTCCCAGGGGACTATGGCTACACCTTC
TRBJ2-3 | TRBV7-6 | - | - | 13 | CASSSRGADTQYF | TGTGCCAGCAGCTCCAGGGGCGCAGATACGCAGTATTTT
TRBJ1-2 | TRBV30 | once | TRBD1 | 15 | CAWSVGAGGGYGYTF | TGTGCCTGGAGTGTAGGGGCAGGGGGCGGCTATGGCTACACCTTC
TRBJ1-6 | TRBV7-2 | once | TRBD1 | 15 | CASSPGTGVGSPLHF | TGTGCCAGCAGCCCCGGGACAGGGGTAGGTTCACCCCTCCACTTT
TRBJ1-4 | TRBV2 | - | - | 14 | CASRANPTNEKLFF | TGTGCCAGCAGGGCCAACCCAACTAATGAAAAACTGTTTTTT
TRBJ1-6 | TRBV5-5 | - | TRBD1 | 16 | CASSPLTGAPNSPLHF | TGTGCCAGCAGCCCCTTAACAGGGGCCCCCAATTCGCCCCTCCACTTT
TRBJ2-1 | TRBV6-2/TRBV6-3 | - | TRBD2 | 14 | CASSYLAGLNEQFF | TGTGCCAGCAGTTATCTAGCGGGGCTCAATGAGCAGTTCTTC
TRBJ2-2 | TRBV9 | - | TRBD2 | 15 | CASSRGTSGTGELFF | TGTGCCAGCAGCAGAGGGACTAGCGGCACCGGGGAGCTGTTTTTT
TRBJ1-4 | TRBV7-8 | - | - | 16 | CASSLYGGGTNEKLFF | TGTGCCAGCAGCTTATATGGGGGCGGAACTAATGAAAAACTGTTTTTT
TRBJ1-5 | TRBV6-1 | - | - | 13 | CASSDRRGQPQHF | TGTGCCAGCAGTGATAGACGAGGTCAGCCCCAGCATTTT
TRBJ1-5 | TRBV19 | many | - | 17 | CASSSKPRLESNQPQHF | TGTGCCAGTTCCAGCAAGCCCAGACTGGAAAGCAATCAGCCCCAGCATTTT
TRBJ2-5 | TRBV4-1 | - | - | 16 | CASSPLGSAGQETQYF | TGCGCCAGCAGCCCCCTGGGGAGCGCCGGTCAAGAGACCCAGTACTTC
TRBJ1-5 | TRBV6-6 | - | TRBD1 | 15 | CASRSRDRINQPQHF | TGTGCCAGCAGGTCGAGGGACAGGATCAATCAGCCCCAGCATTTT
TRBJ1-1 | TRBV7-9 | few | - | 14 | CASSFSGGNTEAFF | TGTGCCAGCAGCTTTTCCGGGGGGAACACTGAAGCTTTCTTT
TRBJ2-7 | TRBV2 | - | - | 12 | CASSKLVGEQYF | TGTGCCAGCAGTAAACTAGTCGGAGAGCAGTACTTC
TRBJ2-5 | TRBV7-6 | few | - | 16 | CASSLARLPYQETQYF | TGTGCCAGCAGCTTAGCACGGTTGCCCTACCAAGAGACCCAGTACTTC
TRBJ1-4 | TRBV4-1 | - | - | 15 | CASSLRQTTNEKLFF | TGCGCCAGCAGCCTGAGACAGACAACTAATGAAAAACTGTTTTTT
TRBJ2-7 | TRBV6-2/TRBV6-3 | - | TRBD1 | 16 | CASTPSDGTGVYEQYF | TGTGCCAGCACCCCCTCGGACGGGACAGGGGTTTACGAGCAGTACTTC
TRBJ1-1 | TRBV30 | - | - | 14 | CAWSGSREGTEAFF | TGTGCCTGGAGTGGCAGCCGGGAGGGCACTGAAGCTTTCTTT
TRBJ1-5 | TRBV3-1/TRBV3-2 | - | TRBD1 | 16 | CASRPGTGRGNQPQHF | TGTGCCAGCAGACCTGGGACAGGGAGAGGCAATCAGCCCCAGCATTTT
TRBJ1-3 | TRBV28 | - | TRBD1 | 16 | CATLLRAGQGGNTIYF | TGTGCCACCCTACTTAGGGCGGGACAGGGGGGAAACACCATATATTTT
TRBJ2-2 | TRBV24-1 | - | - | 12 | CAVSRGIGELFF | TGTGCCGTATCACGGGGGATAGGGGAGCTGTTTTTT
TRBJ2-7 | TRBV6-5 | - | TRBD1 | 15 | CASSYGQALNYEQYF | TGTGCCAGCAGTTATGGACAGGCCCTCAACTACGAGCAGTACTTC
TRBJ2-7 | TRBV9 | - | TRBD2 | 14 | CASSPGLGLYEQYF | TGTGCCAGCAGCCCTGGACTAGGCCTCTACGAGCAGTACTTC
TRBJ1-1 | TRBV12-3/TRBV12-4 | - | - | 13 | CASSWGQNTEAFF | TGTGCCAGCAGTTGGGGACAGAACACTGAAGCTTTCTTT
TRBJ1-5 | TRBV25-1 | few | - | 14 | CASSESGWVQPQHF | TGTGCCAGCAGTGAATCAGGGTGGGTACAGCCCCAGCATTTT
TRBJ2-7 | TRBV27 | - | TRBD1 | 15 | CASSFSPGQGSEQYF | TGTGCCAGCAGTTTTTCTCCGGGACAGGGGTCCGAGCAGTACTTC
TRBJ1-6 | TRBV3-1/TRBV3-2 | - | - | 14 | CASSQGSRNSPLHF | TGTGCCAGCAGCCAAGGGAGTAGGAATTCACCCCTCCACTTT
TRBJ1-3 | TRBV10-3 | - | TRBD1 | 14 | CAIRSTGAGNTIYF | TGTGCCATCAGATCCACAGGGGCTGGAAACACCATATATTTT
TRBJ2-7 | TRBV5-4 | - | - | 15 | CASSLEQASSYEQYF | TGTGCCAGCAGCTTGGAACAGGCCAGCTCCTACGAGCAGTACTTC
TRBJ1-4 | TRBV25-1 | - | - | 9 | CASSRGIFF | TGTGCCAGCAGCAGAGGCATTTTTTTT
TRBJ1-5 | TRBV12-5 | - | - | 13 | CASGEGWGQPQHF | TGTGCTAGTGGGGAGGGGTGGGGGCAGCCCCAGCATTTT
TRBJ1-2 | TRBV2 | - | - | 13 | CASSDDGHNGYTF | TGTGCCAGCAGCGACGATGGGCACAATGGCTACACCTTC
TRBJ2-7 | TRBV5-4 | - | TRBD1 | 15 | CASSLDRGSSYEQYF | TGTGCCAGCAGCTTGGACAGGGGTTCCTCCTACGAGCAGTACTTC